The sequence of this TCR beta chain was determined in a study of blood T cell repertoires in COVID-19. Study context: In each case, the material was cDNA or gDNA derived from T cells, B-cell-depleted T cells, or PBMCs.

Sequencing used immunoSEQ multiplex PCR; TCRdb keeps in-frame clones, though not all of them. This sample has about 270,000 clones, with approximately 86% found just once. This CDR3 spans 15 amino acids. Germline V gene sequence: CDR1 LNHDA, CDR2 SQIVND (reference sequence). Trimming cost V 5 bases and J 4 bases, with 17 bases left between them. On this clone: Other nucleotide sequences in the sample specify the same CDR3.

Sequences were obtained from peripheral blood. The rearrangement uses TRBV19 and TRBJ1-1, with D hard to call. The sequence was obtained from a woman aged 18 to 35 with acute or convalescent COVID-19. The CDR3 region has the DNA TGTGCCAGTAGTGTACACCAATCGGAGGGCACTGAAGCTTTCTTT. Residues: CASSVHQSEGTEAFF.